The next 23 T cell receptor beta chains were all read from a single sample in a study of cytomegalovirus exposure and HLA in healthy donors. The PCR employed 60 Vbeta primers together with 13 Jbeta primers. TCRdb's copy holds only in-frame clones and misses some; the assay was immunoSEQ multiplex PCR. The sample lists approximately 130,000 clones, about 9.1% seen once, with roughly 6.4% in the top ten. The source material was PBMCs. The source of these receptors is a woman in her thirties or forties in good health and CMV-seropositive.

With regard to this clone: Other DNA sequences in the same sample also yield this CDR3. This chain uses TRBV2 with TRBJ2-7; 10 bases map to TRBD1. Germline CDR1 is SNHLY and CDR2 is FYNNEI. Trimming cost V 8 bases and J 3 bases; bases outside gene matches: 1. The CDR3 is 12 amino acids. The CDR3 sequence: CASRDRGYEQYF. CDR3 DNA sequence: TGTGCCAGCCGGGACAGGGGCTACGAGCAGTACTTC.

This clone occurred a few times. The V and J genes are TRBV5-1 and TRBJ2-5; weak D call: TRBD2 (6 bases). The V gene lost 0 bases and the J gene lost 0 bases, with 9 bases spanning the gap. In germline, CDR1 is SGHRS, CDR2 YFSETQ. The CDR3 runs 15 residues. CDR3 coding DNA: TGCGCCAGCAGCTTGGAGGGACTGTACCAAGAGACCCAGTACTTC. Protein product: CASSLEGLYQETQYF.

This clone was seen a handful of times. V gene TRBV19 combines with J gene TRBJ1-5; D is possibly TRBD1 (6 bases). The CDR3 contains 16 residues. Germline V gene lookup returns CDR1 LNHDA and CDR2 SQIVND (reference sequence). V was clipped by 3 bases and J by 7 bases, with 19 bases between them. The CDR3: CASSIRTEGMGQPQHF. The CDR3 DNA sequence: TGTGCCAGTAGTATCCGGACAGAAGGGATGGGACAGCCCCAGCATTTT. Drawing the rest from reference TRBV19 and TRBJ1-5, the complete variable domain is DGGITQSPKYLFRKEGQNVTLSCEQNLNHDAMYWYRQDPGQGLRLIYYSQIVNDFQKGDIAEGYSVSREKKESFPLTVTSAQKNPTAFYLCASSIRTEGMGQPQHFGDGTRLSIL.

This clone appeared a few times. The rearrangement uses TRBV4-1 and TRBJ2-7; weak D call: TRBD1 (5 bases). Germline CDR1 MGHRA, CDR2 YSYEKL. The CDR3 length is 16 residues. The germline V and J ends were trimmed by 0 bases and 2 bases, with 14 bases remaining between them. The CDR3 protein is CASSQDRDSAAYEQYF. The CDR3 DNA follows: TGCGCCAGCAGCCAAGATAGAGACAGCGCAGCCTACGAGCAGTACTTC.

CDR3 region: CASSFLSSSYNEQFF. CDR3 DNA: TGTGCCAGCAGCTTTCTATCTAGCTCCTACAATGAGCAGTTCTTC. The chain has TRBV5-6 and TRBJ2-1; no definite D call. Germline-derived CDR1 and CDR2 are SGHDT and YYEEEE. V lost 2 bases and J 0 bases, leaving 9 bases between the germline ends. The length of the CDR3 is 15 residues.

This clone was seen a handful of times. The V call is TRBV5-8, the J call TRBJ1-5; D ambiguous. CDR3 length: 14 residues. CDR1 and CDR2 from the germline V gene are SGHTS and YDEGEE. Trimming took off 0 bases at V and 6 bases at J, with 10 bases between the two ends. The CDR3 loop reads CASSLVSGVQPQHF. CDR3 sequence (DNA): TGTGCCAGCAGCTTGGTCTCGGGTGTTCAGCCCCAGCATTTT.

The V gene is TRBV19, the J gene TRBJ2-5; D call uncertain. This CDR3 comprises 15 residues. V was cut by 1 base and J by 2 bases, with 11 bases left in between. Germline-derived CDR1 and CDR2 are LNHDA and SQIVND (reference sequence). CDR3 nucleotides: TGTGCCAGTAGTATAGGTTCCCGGGTTCAAGAGACCCAGTACTTC. This gives the protein CASSIGSRVQETQYF.

This clone was detected only a few times. Other nucleotide sequences in the sample specify the same CDR3. J is TRBJ2-2 and V is TRBV7-9; 10 bases agree with TRBD2. The CDR3 covers 16 residues. The germline V gene has CDR1 SEHNR and CDR2 FQNEAQ (reference sequence). V lost 0 bases to trimming and J lost 4 bases; unmatched junction nucleotides: 2. The CDR3 loop is CASSLASGGATGELFF. DNA for the CDR3: TGTGCCAGCAGCTTAGCGAGCGGGGGGGCCACCGGGGAGCTGTTTTTT.

CDR3 sequence: CASSLGKGTEAFF. In nucleotides, the CDR3 is TGTGCCAGCAGCCTAGGAAAAGGCACTGAAGCTTTCTTT. This chain joins TRBV7-3 and TRBJ1-1; D gene uncertain. The CDR3 sequence is 13 residues long. V lost 5 bases to trimming and J lost 4 bases, with 11 bases between them. Germline V gene sequence: CDR1 SGHTA, CDR2 FQGTGA.

The chain joins TRBV6-5 to TRBJ1-2, with 12 positions matching TRBD1. J was trimmed by 7 bases and V by 1 base; bases with no gene match: 4. The CDR3 loop spans 15 amino acids. Germline CDR1 reads MNHEY; CDR2 reads SVGAGI. The CDR3 DNA sequence: TGTGCCAGCAGTTACTGGGGACAGGGGGCCGGTGGCTACACCTTC. It is translated as CASSYWGQGAGGYTF.

This clone came up a few times. This rearrangement joins TRBV15 to TRBJ1-5; D may be TRBD1 (5 bases). Between the trimmed V and J ends, which lost 4 bases and 5 bases, there was a span of 6 bases. CDR1 is LNHNV, CDR2 YYDKDF, per germline (reference sequence). The CDR3 is made up of 12 amino acids. The CDR3 DNA reads as TGTGCCACCAGCAAGGGGTATCAGCCCCAGCATTTT. Its translation: CATSKGYQPQHF.

The chain employs TRBV5-1 and TRBJ2-6; D uncertain. The CDR3 is 17 residues long. CDR1 is SGHRS, CDR2 YFSETQ, per germline. The V gene lost 3 bases and the J gene lost 0 bases, with 13 bases spanning the gap. The CDR3 reads CASSSLPPGSGANVLTF. The CDR3 DNA reads TGCGCCAGCAGCTCCCTCCCTCCCGGCTCTGGGGCCAACGTCCTGACTTTC.

The chain combines TRBV6-1 with TRBJ1-5; D possibly corresponds to TRBD1 (6 bases). Germline CDR1 reads MNHNS; CDR2 reads SASEGT. This CDR3 region has 18 residues. V lost 4 bases, J lost 0 bases, and 19 bases lay in between. CDR3 sequence reads: CASSVKRGAAYSNQPQHF. The CDR3 DNA reads as TGTGCCAGCAGTGTCAAGCGGGGGGCCGCTTATAGCAATCAGCCCCAGCATTTT.

There are a few counts of this clone. This rearrangement joins TRBV7-9 to TRBJ1-3; D gene uncertain. This CDR3 spans 13 amino acids. Germline assignment: CDR1 SEHNR and CDR2 FQNEAQ (reference sequence). Trimming pared 7 bases from V and 0 bases from J, leaving 7 bases between. CDR3 sequence reads: CASNVDSGNTIYF. The CDR3 DNA reads TGTGCCAGCAACGTAGACTCTGGAAACACCATATATTTT.

This clone occurred a few times. CDR3: CASSLGLGTSGGTDTQYF. CDR3 DNA sequence: TGCGCCAGCAGCTTGGGATTAGGGACTAGCGGGGGAACAGATACGCAGTATTTT. This rearrangement joins TRBV5-1 to TRBJ2-3, with 14 bases that match TRBD2. After removal of 0 bases from V and 3 bases from J, the junction contained 6 bases not matched to a gene. Germline CDR1 is SGHRS and CDR2 is YFSETQ. This CDR3 spans 18 amino acids.

This clone came up a few times. The V and J genes are TRBV7-8 and TRBJ1-1, with unresolved D. The germline CDR1 and CDR2 sequences are SGHVS and FQNEAQ. The V and J ends lost 3 bases and 1 base respectively, with 9 bases between them. This CDR3 has 14 amino acids. CDR3 loop: CASSLIRGNTEAFF. The CDR3 coding sequence is TGTGCCAGCAGCTTGATACGGGGGAACACTGAAGCTTTCTTT. Drawing the rest from reference TRBV7-8 and TRBJ1-1, the complete variable domain is GAGVSQSPRYKVAKRGQDVALRCDPISGHVSLFWYQQALGQGPEFLTYFQNEAQLDKSGLPSDRFFAERPEGSVSTLKIQRTQQEDSAVYLCASSLIRGNTEAFFGQGTRLTVV.

The genes are TRBV6-1 and TRBJ1-4, with D perhaps TRBD1 (5 bases). CDR1 is MNHNS and CDR2 is SASEGT in the germline V gene. V was pared by 6 bases and J by 5 bases, with 13 bases between. The CDR3 spans 14 residues. In DNA form, the CDR3 reads TGTGCCAGCAGGGCAGGGTTTCTGAATGAAAAACTGTTTTTT. The encoded protein is CASRAGFLNEKLFF.

This clone was detected only a few times. V gene TRBV5-8 combines with J gene TRBJ1-2; 8 nucleotides align to TRBD1. CDR1 and CDR2 from the germline V gene are SGHTS and YDEGEE. CDR3 length equals 13 residues. The V and J ends lost 0 bases and 7 bases, in that order; junction bases with no gene match: 2. The CDR3 sequence is CASSLGTGTGYTF. The CDR3 DNA reads as TGTGCCAGCAGCTTGGGGACAGGGACTGGCTACACCTTC.

This clone has more than one count but fewer than ten. This sequence joins TRBV11-2 and TRBJ1-6, with no clear D. Germline loops: CDR1 SGHAT, CDR2 FQNNGV. This CDR3 region has 16 residues. Between the trimmed V and J ends, which lost 5 bases and 10 bases, there was a span of 21 bases. CDR3 nucleotide sequence: TGTGCCAGCAGCCGTAGTGGCGGGCTCTGGGGATCACCCCTCCACTTT. Translated: CASSRSGGLWGSPLHF.

This clone was picked up a small number of times. Additional DNA sequences in this sample encode the identical CDR3. The DNA for the CDR3 is TGTGCCAGCAGTGGCCATCGACAGGGGGTTGTCTATGGCTACACCTTC. It is translated as CASSGHRQGVVYGYTF. The V call is TRBV25-1, the J call TRBJ1-2, with 9 bases matching TRBD1. Per germline, CDR1 MGHDK and CDR2 SYGVNS. The CDR3 loop spans 16 amino acids. Losses at the gene ends were 4 bases for V and 4 bases for J; bases not matched to a gene: 10.

Only a few counts were recorded for this clone. The chain carries TRBV7-3 and TRBJ2-3, with D unresolved. CDR3 length: 14 amino acids. Germline V CDR1 and CDR2: SGHTA, FQGTGA. Trimming pared 1 base from V and 1 base from J, leaving 6 bases between. CDR3 in DNA: TGTGCCAGCAGCTTAAGTTCAGGCACAGATACGCAGTATTTT. Translated, it gives CASSLSSGTDTQYF. The full variable domain, rest sourced from reference TRBV7-3 and TRBJ2-3, is GAGVSQTPSNKVTEKGKYVELRCDPISGHTALYWYRQSLGQGPEFLIYFQGTGAADDSGLPNDRFFAVRPEGSVSTLKIQRTERGDSAVYLCASSLSSGTDTQYFGPGTRLTVL.

V usage is TRBV5-1 and J usage is TRBJ1-1, with 7 bases identical to TRBD1. The germline V gene encodes CDR1 SGHRS and CDR2 YFSETQ. The CDR3 has 13 amino acids. The V segment lost 4 bases and the J segment 6 bases; nucleotides outside the gene matches: 6. Here the CDR3 DNA reads TGCGCCAGCAGCCTACAGGGGATCTCTGAAGCTTTCTTT. It specifies CASSLQGISEAFF.

This clone was detected a few times. The chain employs TRBV5-5 and TRBJ1-5, with 8 bases lining up with TRBD1. V lost 6 bases to trimming and J lost 6 bases; unmatched junction nucleotides: 8. The CDR3 spans 14 residues. The germline CDR1 and CDR2 sequences are SGHKS and YYEKEE (reference sequence). The CDR3 nucleotides are TGTGCCAGCATCCTCGGACAGGGAGGTCAGCCCCAGCATTTT. It translates to CASILGQGGQPQHF.